This T cell receptor (beta chain) was identified during a study of blood T cells in healthy people across ages. Primed by a sample-barcoded 5' primer and a J-beta primer mix, a second PCR proceeded for about 6 to 11 cycles. Each cDNA molecule was tagged by a template-switch adaptor with 12 random nucleotides. One entry per CDR3 protein results from TCRdb running MiXCR on the 5' RACE reads. Of more than 700,000 distinct CDR3 sequences listed, roughly 46% are singletons. General study points: More naive CD4+ cells and higher diversity marked long-lived donors relative to aged donors. The study found TCR beta diversity correlated strongly with naive T cell percentage.

The CDR3 totals 13 residues. The germline V gene encodes CDR1 SGHDN and CDR2 FVKESK. V shed 1 base and J shed 9 bases, with 10 bases lying between them. Collection of 8.5 to 10 milliliters of peripheral blood was performed for each donor. This clonotype was detected only a few times. What it recognizes is unknown. V usage is TRBV14 and J usage is TRBJ2-1; D might be TRBD2 (6 bases). Sequencing was carried out using blood. The TCR sequence derives from an elderly man in good health. Here the CDR3 DNA reads TGTGCCAGCAGCCAAGGCGGGACGTCTGAGCAGTTCTTC. As protein: CASSQGGTSEQFF.